These 19 T cell receptor beta chains were all obtained from the same sample, sequenced in a study of T cells in Graves' hyperthyroidism and ophthalmopathy. The CDR3 regions of TCR beta were amplified from RNA transcripts. HTBI primers were the set used in a first-round RT-PCR of the TCR CDR3. TCRdb reprocessed the multiplex PCR reads with MiXCR, giving one entry per CDR3 protein. The sample lists about 210,000 distinct CDR3 sequences, roughly 15% seen once, with under 65% in the top ten. Sample: blood. These receptors were obtained from a man between 50 and 59 years old with Graves' hyperthyroidism.

This clonotype was seen at least ten times. The rearrangement joins TRBV7-3 to TRBJ2-1; no firm D call. Germline V gene sequence: CDR1 SGHTA, CDR2 FQGTGA. Trimming removed 5 bases at V and 10 bases at J, with 15 bases between. This CDR3 has 13 residues. CDR3: CASSPRPKTEQFF. In DNA form, the CDR3 reads TGTGCCAGCAGCCCCCGCCCCAAAACGGAGCAGTTCTTC.

Ten or more counts support this clonotype. This chain connects TRBV10-2 to TRBJ2-7; a possible D gene is TRBD2 (5 bases). The CDR3 has 15 amino acids. Trimming cost V 0 bases and J 6 bases, with 15 bases left between them. Per the germline V gene, CDR1 is WSHSY and CDR2 is SAAADI. The CDR3 protein is CASSESAPSGGEQYF. The CDR3 bases are TGCGCCAGCAGTGAGTCGGCCCCCTCCGGAGGCGAGCAGTACTTC.

This clonotype has just a few counts. The genes are TRBV9 and TRBJ1-1; tentative D call: TRBD1 (6 bases). The V gene's germline CDR1 is SGDLS and CDR2 YYNGEE. This CDR3 contains 16 residues. Trimming stripped 4 bases from V and 3 bases from J, with 19 bases between. The DNA for the CDR3 is TGTGCCAGCAGCTTCCAGGGACATCCGGCGGACACTGAAGCTTTCTTT. It yields the protein CASSFQGHPADTEAFF.

This clonotype has a count of ten or more. The chain uses TRBV12-3 or TRBV12-4 and TRBJ2-6; tentatively, D is TRBD1 (6 bases). The CDR3 covers 17 residues. The V end was cut by 3 bases, the J end by 0 bases, with 12 bases between. The CDR3 spells CASSFGDTASGANVLTF. CDR3 nucleotides: TGTGCCAGCAGTTTCGGGGACACCGCCTCTGGGGCCAACGTCCTGACTTTC.

This clonotype showed up many times. The chain recombines TRBV2 with TRBJ2-7, with 11 bases lining up with TRBD2. V was clipped by 3 bases and J by 3 bases; unmatched bases: 4. The CDR3 totals 15 residues. Germline V CDR1 and CDR2: SNHLY, FYNNEI. CDR3 in DNA: TGTGCCAGCAGTGATCCTGGGACTAGCGGCTACGAGCAGTACTTC. Translated, it gives CASSDPGTSGYEQYF.

To note about this clonotype: It may be a read error: a sequence one base away is much more abundant. V gene TRBV7-6 combines with J gene TRBJ2-3, with TRBD2 as a possible D gene (5 bases). CDR1 SGHVS and CDR2 FNYEAQ come from the germline V gene. This CDR3 has 15 amino acids. V lost 3 bases, J lost 8 bases, and 18 bases lay in between. The CDR3 is CASSLAQAAAATQYF. In nucleotides, the CDR3 is TGTGCCAGCAGCTTGGCCCAAGCGGCCGCAGCTACGCAGTATTTT.

At least ten counts were recorded for this clonotype. V gene TRBV20-1 combines with J gene TRBJ1-5, with D unresolved. Trimming removed 2 bases at V and 7 bases at J, with 6 bases between. The CDR3 runs to 11 residues. Germline V lookup: CDR1 DFQATT, CDR2 SNEGSKA (reference sequence). CDR3 sequence: CSARFGQPQHF. Here the CDR3 DNA reads TGCAGTGCTAGATTTGGACAGCCCCAGCATTTT.

The chain joins TRBV20-1 to TRBJ2-4; 7 bases are shared with TRBD2. V was clipped by 0 bases and J by 5 bases; unmatched bases: 7. CDR3 length: 15 residues. Germline assignment: CDR1 DFQATT and CDR2 SNEGSKA (reference sequence). The CDR3 sequence: CSARDPGGRQNIQYF. In DNA, the CDR3 is TGCAGTGCTAGAGATCCCGGGGGGAGGCAAAACATTCAGTACTTC.

On this clonotype itself: It may be a read error: a sequence one base away is much more abundant. The chain carries TRBV20-1 and TRBJ2-3, with no clear D. CDR3 length: 12 amino acids. V lost 3 bases, J lost 4 bases, and 8 bases lay in between. Germline lookup yields CDR1 DFQATT and CDR2 SNEGSKA (reference sequence). The DNA for the CDR3 is TGCAGTGCTAGTAGAGACGCAGATACGCAGTATTTT. The encoded protein is CSASRDADTQYF.

As to this clonotype: Its ends do not fully match the called genes, so a read error is possible. The chain carries TRBV19 and TRBJ2-7, with a weak D call TRBD1 (6 bases). Germline assignment: CDR1 LNHDA and CDR2 SQIVND (reference sequence). The CDR3 runs 14 residues. This chain's CDR3 is CAGSQQGRPYEQYF. The CDR3, as DNA: TGTGCCGGTAGTCAACAGGGCCGCCCCTACGAGCAGTACTTC.

V and J are TRBV12-3 or TRBV12-4 and TRBJ1-4; 8 nucleotides line up with TRBD1. This CDR3 has 15 amino acids. The J segment lost 7 bases and the V segment lost 5 bases, leaving 9 bases of the junction unmatched. The CDR3, as DNA: TGTGCCAGCAGTACCGGACAGGGTGACCGTGAAAAACTGTTTTTT. Translated, it gives CASSTGQGDREKLFF.

The sample holds many counts of this clonotype. The genes are TRBV3-1 and TRBJ2-1; D is perhaps TRBD2 (6 bases). Germline V gives CDR1 LGHDT, CDR2 YNNKEL (reference sequence). V dropped 0 bases and J dropped 4 bases, with 7 bases sitting between them. The CDR3 has 14 amino acids. CDR3: CASSQETSYNEQFF. As DNA, the CDR3 is TGTGCCAGCAGCCAAGAGACTAGTTACAATGAGCAGTTCTTC.

There are a few counts of this clonotype. The V call is TRBV9, the J call TRBJ2-7; 9 bases are a match to TRBD2. From germline, CDR1 is SGDLS and CDR2 YYNGEE. This CDR3 has 15 residues. The V gene end was trimmed by 0 bases and the J gene end by 2 bases; junction bases not matched to a gene: 3. The CDR3 region has the DNA TGTGCCAGCAGCGTAGAGACTAGCGGTGCCTACGAGCAGTACTTC. Its translation is CASSVETSGAYEQYF.

Of note for this clonotype: This may be a read error: a much more frequent sequence differs by one nucleotide. Since the CDR3 does not end with the conserved phenylalanine or tryptophan, this likely comes from a read error. The chain is built from TRBV11-3 and TRBJ2-1; D may be TRBD1 or TRBD2 (6 bases each). Germline V CDR1 and CDR2: SGHNT, YENEEA. Deletions cut 0 bases from V and 0 bases from J, with 12 bases between. The CDR3 is 17 residues long. The CDR3 here is CASSLDRGRSSYNEQFL. DNA of the CDR3: TGTGCCAGCAGCTTAGATCGGGGGCGGAGCTCCTACAATGAGCAGTTCCTC.

This clonotype was observed many times. The CDR3 region is CASRMDTSSGAFF. Here the CDR3 DNA reads TGTGCCAGCAGGATGGACACCTCGTCGGGGGCTTTCTTT. The chain has TRBV6-1 and TRBJ1-1; tentatively, D is TRBD1 (5 bases). This CDR3 region has 13 residues. CDR1 is MNHNS and CDR2 is SASEGT in the germline V gene. Trimming pared 6 bases from V and 11 bases from J, leaving 19 bases between.

This clonotype was found many times. The gene calls are TRBV11-2 and TRBJ2-2; D gene uncertain. The length of the CDR3 is 12 residues. Germline lookup yields CDR1 SGHAT and CDR2 FQNNGV. V gave up 7 bases and J gave up 7 bases, with 10 bases separating them. The CDR3 here is CASTLLGGELFF. CDR3 DNA: TGTGCCAGCACCCTGCTCGGCGGGGAGCTGTTTTTT.

The chain links TRBV6-1 to TRBJ1-2, with TRBD1 as a possible D gene (6 bases). The CDR3 contains 14 residues. Germline V gives CDR1 MNHNS, CDR2 SASEGT. With 6 bases removed from V and 4 bases from J, the gap between germline ends came to 15 bases. The CDR3 region is CASRPPGHPYGYTF. The DNA for the CDR3 is TGTGCCAGCAGACCGCCGGGACACCCCTATGGCTACACCTTC.

This clonotype was seen a few times. The V gene is TRBV2, the J gene TRBJ2-1; 7 bases map to TRBD2. Germline lookup yields CDR1 SNHLY and CDR2 FYNNEI. This CDR3 is built from 15 residues. J was trimmed by 10 bases and V by 4 bases; bases with no gene match: 13. As DNA, the CDR3 is TGTGCCAGCAGTGGACTAGCTGGTGACCCCACCGAGCAGTTCTTC. It codes for CASSGLAGDPTEQFF.

The chain combines TRBV5-1 with TRBJ2-2, with D tentatively TRBD2 (6 bases). V dropped 4 bases and J dropped 6 bases, with 10 bases sitting between them. Germline V gives CDR1 SGHRS, CDR2 YFSETQ. The CDR3 is 13 amino acids. This CDR3 is CASSRRGAGELFF. The DNA for the CDR3 is TGCGCCAGCAGCCGGAGGGGTGCCGGGGAGCTGTTTTTT.